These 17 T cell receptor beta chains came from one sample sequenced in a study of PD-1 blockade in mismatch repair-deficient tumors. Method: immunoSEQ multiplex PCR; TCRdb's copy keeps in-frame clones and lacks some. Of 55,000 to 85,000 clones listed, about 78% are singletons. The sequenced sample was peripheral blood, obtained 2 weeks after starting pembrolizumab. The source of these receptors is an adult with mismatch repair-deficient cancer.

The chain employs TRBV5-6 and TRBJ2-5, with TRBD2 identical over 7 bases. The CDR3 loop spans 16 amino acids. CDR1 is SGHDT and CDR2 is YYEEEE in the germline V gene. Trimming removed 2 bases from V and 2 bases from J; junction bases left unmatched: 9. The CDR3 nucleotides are TGTGCCAGCAGCTTATGGGGGGGACCAGGACAAGAGACCCAGTACTTC. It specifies CASSLWGGPGQETQYF.

CDR3 protein: CASSGGQISGNTIYF. Written as DNA, the CDR3 is TGTGCCAGCAGCGGGGGACAGATCTCTGGAAACACCATATATTTT. The chain has TRBV5-4 and TRBJ1-3; 7 bases fit TRBD1. Unmatched junction bases numbered 4, after V lost 4 bases and J lost 0 bases. The CDR3 has 15 amino acids. Germline V CDR1 and CDR2: SGHNT, YYREEE (reference sequence).

Here the CDR3 reads CASSLGTEPYEQYF. The CDR3 DNA reads as TGCGCCAGCAGCTTAGGGACAGAACCCTACGAGCAGTACTTC. The chain carries TRBV5-1 and TRBJ2-7; 7 positions match TRBD1. The V and J ends lost 2 bases and 2 bases, in that order; junction bases with no gene match: 4. The CDR3 length is 14 residues. Germline lookup yields CDR1 SGHRS and CDR2 YFSETQ.

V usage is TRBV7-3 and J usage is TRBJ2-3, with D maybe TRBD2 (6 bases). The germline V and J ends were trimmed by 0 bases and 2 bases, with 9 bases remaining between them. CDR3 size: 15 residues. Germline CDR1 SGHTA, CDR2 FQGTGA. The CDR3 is CASSLTSGPTDTQYF. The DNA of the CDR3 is TGTGCCAGCAGCTTAACTAGCGGCCCCACAGATACGCAGTATTTT. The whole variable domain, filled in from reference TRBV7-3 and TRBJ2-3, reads GAGVSQTPSNKVTEKGKYVELRCDPISGHTALYWYRQSLGQGPEFLIYFQGTGAADDSGLPNDRFFAVRPEGSVSTLKIQRTERGDSAVYLCASSLTSGPTDTQYFGPGTRLTVL.

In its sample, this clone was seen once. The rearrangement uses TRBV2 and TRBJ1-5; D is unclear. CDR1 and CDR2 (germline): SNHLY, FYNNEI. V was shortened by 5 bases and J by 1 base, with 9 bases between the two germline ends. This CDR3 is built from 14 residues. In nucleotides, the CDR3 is TGTGCCAGCAGTCCATCGACAAGCAATCAGCCCCAGCATTTT. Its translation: CASSPSTSNQPQHF.

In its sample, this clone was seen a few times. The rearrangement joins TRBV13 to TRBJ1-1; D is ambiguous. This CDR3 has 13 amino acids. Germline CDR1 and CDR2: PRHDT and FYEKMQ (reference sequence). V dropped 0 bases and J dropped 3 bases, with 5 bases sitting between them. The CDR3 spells CASSLGAYTEAFF. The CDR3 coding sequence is TGTGCCAGCAGCTTAGGGGCGTACACTGAAGCTTTCTTT.

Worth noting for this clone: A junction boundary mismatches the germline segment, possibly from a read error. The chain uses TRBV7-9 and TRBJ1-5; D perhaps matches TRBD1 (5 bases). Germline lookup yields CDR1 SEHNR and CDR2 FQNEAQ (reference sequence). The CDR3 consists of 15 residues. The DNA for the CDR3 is TGTGCCAGCAGTTTAGACGAAAAGGGGTATCAGCCCCAGCATTTT. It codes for CASSLDEKGYQPQHF. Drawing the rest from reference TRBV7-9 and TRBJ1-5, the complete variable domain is DTGVSQNPRHKITKRGQNVTFRCDPISEHNRLYWYRQTLGQGPEFLTYFQNEAQLEKSRLLSDRFSAERPKGSFSTLEIQRTEQGDSAMYLCASSLDEKGYQPQHFGDGTRLSIL.

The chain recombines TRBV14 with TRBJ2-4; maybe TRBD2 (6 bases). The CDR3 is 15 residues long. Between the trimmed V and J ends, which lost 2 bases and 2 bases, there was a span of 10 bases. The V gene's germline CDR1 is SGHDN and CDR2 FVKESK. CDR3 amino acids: CASSQFGRTKNIQYF. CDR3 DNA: TGTGCCAGCAGCCAATTCGGGAGAACCAAAAACATTCAGTACTTC.

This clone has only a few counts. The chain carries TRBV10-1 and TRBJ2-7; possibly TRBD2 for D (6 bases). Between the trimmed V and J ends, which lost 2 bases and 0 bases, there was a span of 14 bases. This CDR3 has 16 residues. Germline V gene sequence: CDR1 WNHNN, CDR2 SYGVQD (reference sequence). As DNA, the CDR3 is TGCGCCAGCAGTGAGGGTGGGGGGATCAGCTCCTACGAGCAGTACTTC. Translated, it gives CASSEGGGISSYEQYF.

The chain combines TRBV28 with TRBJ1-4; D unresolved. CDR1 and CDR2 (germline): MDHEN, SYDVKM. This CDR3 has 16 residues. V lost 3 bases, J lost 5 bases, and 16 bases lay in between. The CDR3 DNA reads TGTGCCAGCAGTTTCCCCGAGCGGAGTACAAATGAAAAACTGTTTTTT. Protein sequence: CASSFPERSTNEKLFF.

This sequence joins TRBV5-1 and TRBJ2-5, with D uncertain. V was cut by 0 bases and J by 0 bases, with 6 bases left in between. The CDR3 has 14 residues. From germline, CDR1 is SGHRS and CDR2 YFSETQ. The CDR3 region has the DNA TGCGCCAGCAGCTTGGCACAGAACCAAGAGACCCAGTACTTC. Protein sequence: CASSLAQNQETQYF. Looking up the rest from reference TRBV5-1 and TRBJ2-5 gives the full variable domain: KAGVTQTPRYLIKTRGQQVTLSCSPISGHRSVSWYQQTPGQGLQFLFEYFSETQRNKGNFPGRFSGRQFSNSRSEMNVSTLELGDSALYLCASSLAQNQETQYFGPGTRLLVL.

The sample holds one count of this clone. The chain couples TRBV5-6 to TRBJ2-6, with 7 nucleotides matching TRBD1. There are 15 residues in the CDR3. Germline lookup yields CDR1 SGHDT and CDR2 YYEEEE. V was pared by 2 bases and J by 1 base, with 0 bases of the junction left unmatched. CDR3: CASSLQGSGANVLTF. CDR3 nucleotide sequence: TGTGCCAGCAGCTTACAGGGGTCTGGGGCCAACGTCCTGACTTTC.

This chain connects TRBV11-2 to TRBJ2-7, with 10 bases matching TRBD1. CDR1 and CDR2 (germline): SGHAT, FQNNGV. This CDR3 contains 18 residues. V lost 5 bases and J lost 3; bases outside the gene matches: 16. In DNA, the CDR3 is TGTGCCAGCAGCCCGCGTCCCGGGACAGGGGTCGCCGTCTACGAGCAGTACTTC. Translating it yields CASSPRPGTGVAVYEQYF. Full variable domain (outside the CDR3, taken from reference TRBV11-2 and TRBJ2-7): EAGVAQSPRYKIIEKRQSVAFWCNPISGHATLYWYQQILGQGPKLLIQFQNNGVVDDSQLPKDRFSAERLKGVDSTLKIQPAKLEDSAVYLCASSPRPGTGVAVYEQYFGPGTRLTVT.

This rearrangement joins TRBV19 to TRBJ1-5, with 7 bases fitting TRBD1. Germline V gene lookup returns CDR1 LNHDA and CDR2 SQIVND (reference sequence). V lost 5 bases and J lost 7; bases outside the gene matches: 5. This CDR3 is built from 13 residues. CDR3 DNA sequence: TGTGCCAGTAGTCCGGGACAGCAACAGCCCCAGCATTTT. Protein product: CASSPGQQQPQHF.

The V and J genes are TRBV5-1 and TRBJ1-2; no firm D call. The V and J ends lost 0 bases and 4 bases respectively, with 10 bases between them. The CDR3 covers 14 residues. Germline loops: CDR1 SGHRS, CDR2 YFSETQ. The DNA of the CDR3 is TGCGCCAGCAGCTTGGACGGTCTGACCTATGGCTACACCTTC. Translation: CASSLDGLTYGYTF.

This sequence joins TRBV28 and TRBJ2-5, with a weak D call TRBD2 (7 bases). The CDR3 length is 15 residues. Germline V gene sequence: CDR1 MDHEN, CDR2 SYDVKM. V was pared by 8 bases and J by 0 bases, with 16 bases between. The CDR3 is CASGGGASNQETQYF. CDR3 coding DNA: TGTGCCAGCGGGGGGGGCGCCTCAAACCAAGAGACCCAGTACTTC.

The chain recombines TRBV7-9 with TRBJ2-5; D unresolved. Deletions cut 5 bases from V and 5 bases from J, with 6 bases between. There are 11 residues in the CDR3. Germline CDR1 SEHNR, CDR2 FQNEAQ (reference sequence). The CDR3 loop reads CASSPGETQYF. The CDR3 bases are TGTGCCAGCAGCCCTGGGGAGACCCAGTACTTC.